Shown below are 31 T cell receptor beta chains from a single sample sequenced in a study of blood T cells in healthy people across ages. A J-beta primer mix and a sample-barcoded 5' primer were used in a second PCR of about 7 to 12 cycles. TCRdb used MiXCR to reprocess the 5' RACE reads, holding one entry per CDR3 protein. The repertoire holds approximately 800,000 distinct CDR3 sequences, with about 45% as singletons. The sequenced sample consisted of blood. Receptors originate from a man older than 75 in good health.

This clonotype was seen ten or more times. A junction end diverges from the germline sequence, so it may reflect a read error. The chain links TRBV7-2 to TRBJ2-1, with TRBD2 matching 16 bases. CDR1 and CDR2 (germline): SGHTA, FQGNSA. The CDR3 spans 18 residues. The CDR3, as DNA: TGTGCCAGCAGCGGTCCCGGGACTAGCGGGAGGGCCTATAATGAGCAGTTCTTC. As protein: CASSGPGTSGRAYNEQFF.

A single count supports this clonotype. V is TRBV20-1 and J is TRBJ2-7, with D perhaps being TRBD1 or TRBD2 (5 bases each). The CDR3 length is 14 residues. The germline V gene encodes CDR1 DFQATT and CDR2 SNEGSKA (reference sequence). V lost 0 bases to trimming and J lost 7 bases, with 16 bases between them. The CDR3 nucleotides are TGCAGTGCTAGAGACAGGGCTGGGACCGGGGAGCAGTACTTC. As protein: CSARDRAGTGEQYF.

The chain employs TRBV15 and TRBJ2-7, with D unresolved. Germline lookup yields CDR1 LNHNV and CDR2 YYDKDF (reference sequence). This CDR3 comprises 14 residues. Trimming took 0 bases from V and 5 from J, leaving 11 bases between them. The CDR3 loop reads CATSRDLQSHEQYF. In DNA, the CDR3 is TGTGCCACCAGCAGAGATCTACAGTCCCACGAGCAGTACTTC. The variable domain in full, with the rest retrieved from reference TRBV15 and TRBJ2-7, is DAMVIQNPRYQVTQFGKPVTLSCSQTLNHNVMYWYQQKSSQAPKLLFHYYDKDFNNEADTPDNFQSRRPNTSFCFLDIRSPGLGDTAMYLCATSRDLQSHEQYFGPGTRLTVT.

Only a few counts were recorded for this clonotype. CDR3 DNA sequence: TGCGCCAGCAGCCCGGAGGACAGGGGGCGGAATTCACCCCTCCACTTT. Amino acids: CASSPEDRGRNSPLHF. The chain links TRBV4-3 to TRBJ1-6; 11 bases agree with TRBD1. Germline CDR1 is LGHNA and CDR2 is YSLEER. J gave up 7 bases and V 4 bases, and 6 bases lay outside the gene matches. The CDR3 spans 16 residues.

The DNA of the CDR3 is TGTGCCAGCAGCCGGTTGACAGGGGGTGCGGAGACCCAGTACTTC. Protein product: CASSRLTGGAETQYF. The gene calls are TRBV27 and TRBJ2-7, with 9 nucleotides matching TRBD1. The J call may not be correct, given that the DNA end is closer to TRBJ2-5. The CDR3 extends over 15 amino acids. Germline V gives CDR1 MNHEY, CDR2 SMNVEV (reference sequence).

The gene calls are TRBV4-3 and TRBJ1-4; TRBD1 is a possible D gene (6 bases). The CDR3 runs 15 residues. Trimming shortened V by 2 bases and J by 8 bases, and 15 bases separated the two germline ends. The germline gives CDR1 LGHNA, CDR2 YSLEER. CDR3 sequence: CASSQIRGTGEKLFF. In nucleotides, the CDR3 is TGCGCCAGCAGCCAAATAAGGGGGACGGGGGAAAAACTGTTTTTT.

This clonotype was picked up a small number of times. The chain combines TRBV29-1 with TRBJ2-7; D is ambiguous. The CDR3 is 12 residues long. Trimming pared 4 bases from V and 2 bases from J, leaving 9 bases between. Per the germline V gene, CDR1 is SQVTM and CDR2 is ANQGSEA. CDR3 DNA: TGCAGCGTTGGTAGCAGCCCCTACGAGCAGTACTTC. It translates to CSVGSSPYEQYF.

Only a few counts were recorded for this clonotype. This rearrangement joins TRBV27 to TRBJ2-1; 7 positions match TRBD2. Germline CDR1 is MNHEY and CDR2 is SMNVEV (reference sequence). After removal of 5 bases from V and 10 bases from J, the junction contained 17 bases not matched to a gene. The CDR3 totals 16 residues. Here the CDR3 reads CASSPSTSALSREQFF. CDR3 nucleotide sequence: TGTGCCAGCAGTCCATCCACTAGCGCCCTGAGTCGGGAGCAGTTCTTC.

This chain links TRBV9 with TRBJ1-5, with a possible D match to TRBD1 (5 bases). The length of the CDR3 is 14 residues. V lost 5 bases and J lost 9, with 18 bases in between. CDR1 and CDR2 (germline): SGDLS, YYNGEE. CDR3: CASSGGGGYSPQHF. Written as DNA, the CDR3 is TGTGCCAGCAGTGGGGGTGGAGGGTACTCGCCCCAGCATTTT.

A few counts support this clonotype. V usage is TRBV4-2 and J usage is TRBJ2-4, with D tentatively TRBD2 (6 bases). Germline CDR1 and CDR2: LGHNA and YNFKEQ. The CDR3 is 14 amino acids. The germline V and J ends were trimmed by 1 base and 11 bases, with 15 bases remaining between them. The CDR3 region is CASSQVLGGRVQYF. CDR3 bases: TGTGCCAGCAGCCAAGTGCTGGGAGGACGTGTTCAGTACTTC.

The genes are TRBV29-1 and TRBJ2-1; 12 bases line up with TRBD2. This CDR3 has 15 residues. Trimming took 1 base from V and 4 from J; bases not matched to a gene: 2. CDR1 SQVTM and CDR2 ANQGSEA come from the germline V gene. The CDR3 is CSVEGTSGVYNEQFF. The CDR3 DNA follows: TGCAGCGTTGAAGGGACTAGCGGGGTTTACAATGAGCAGTTCTTC.

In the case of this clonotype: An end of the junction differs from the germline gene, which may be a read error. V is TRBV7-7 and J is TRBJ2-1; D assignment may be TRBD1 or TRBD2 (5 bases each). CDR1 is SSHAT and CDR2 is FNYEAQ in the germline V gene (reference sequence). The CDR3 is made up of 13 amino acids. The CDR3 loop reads CASSLGDPNEQFF. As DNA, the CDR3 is TGTGCTAGCAGCTTGGGGGACCCGAATGAGCAGTTCTTC.

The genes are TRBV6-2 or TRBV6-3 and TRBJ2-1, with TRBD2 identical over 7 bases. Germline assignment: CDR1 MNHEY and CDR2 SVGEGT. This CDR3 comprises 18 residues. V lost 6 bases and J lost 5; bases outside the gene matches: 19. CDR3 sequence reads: CASRPTGLVRRLDNEQFF. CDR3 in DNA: TGTGCCAGCAGACCAACTGGACTAGTCCGAAGGTTGGACAATGAGCAGTTCTTC.

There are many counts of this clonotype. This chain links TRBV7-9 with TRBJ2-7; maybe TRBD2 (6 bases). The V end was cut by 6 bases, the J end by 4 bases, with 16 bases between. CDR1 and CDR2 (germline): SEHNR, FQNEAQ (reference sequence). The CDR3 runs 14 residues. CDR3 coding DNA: TGTGCCAGCAGTTCCGGGACTTCCCTTTACGAGCAGTACTTC. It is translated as CASSSGTSLYEQYF. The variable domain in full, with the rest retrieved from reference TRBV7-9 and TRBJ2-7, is DTGVSQNPRHKITKRGQNVTFRCDPISEHNRLYWYRQTLGQGPEFLTYFQNEAQLEKSRLLSDRFSAERPKGSFSTLEIQRTEQGDSAMYLCASSSGTSLYEQYFGPGTRLTVT.

The CDR3 region has the DNA TGTGCCACCAGTGATACGTCCTTACGTGAGCAGTACTTC. Translating it yields CATSDTSLREQYF. The V call is TRBV24-1, the J call TRBJ2-5; D unresolved. The germline V gene has CDR1 KGHDR and CDR2 SFDVKD. V dropped 3 bases and J dropped 11 bases, with 15 bases sitting between them. The CDR3 is made up of 13 amino acids.

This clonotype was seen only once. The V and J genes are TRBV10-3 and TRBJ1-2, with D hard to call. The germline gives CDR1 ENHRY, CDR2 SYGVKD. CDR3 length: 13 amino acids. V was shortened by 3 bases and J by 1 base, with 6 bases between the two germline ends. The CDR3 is CAISEMDNYGYTF. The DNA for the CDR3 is TGTGCCATCAGTGAAATGGATAACTATGGCTACACCTTC.

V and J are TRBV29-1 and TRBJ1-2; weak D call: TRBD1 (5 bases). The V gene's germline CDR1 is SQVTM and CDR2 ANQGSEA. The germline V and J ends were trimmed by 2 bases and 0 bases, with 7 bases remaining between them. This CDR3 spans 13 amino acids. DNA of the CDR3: TGCAGCGTTGAACAGGGTCCTAACTATGGCTACACCTTC. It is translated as CSVEQGPNYGYTF.

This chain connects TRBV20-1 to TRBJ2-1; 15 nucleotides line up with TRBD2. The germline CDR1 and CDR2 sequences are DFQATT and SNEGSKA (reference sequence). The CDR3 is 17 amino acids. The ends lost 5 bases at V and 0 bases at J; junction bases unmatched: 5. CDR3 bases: TGCAGTGCTCTAGGACTAGCGGGAGGGAACTCCTACAATGAGCAGTTCTTC. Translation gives CSALGLAGGNSYNEQFF.

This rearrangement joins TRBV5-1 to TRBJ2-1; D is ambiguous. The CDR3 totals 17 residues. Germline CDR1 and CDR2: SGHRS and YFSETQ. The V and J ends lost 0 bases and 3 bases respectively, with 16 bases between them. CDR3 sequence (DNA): TGCGCCAGCAGCTTGGGGTACCACACCGGAGACTACAATGAGCAGTTCTTC. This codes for CASSLGYHTGDYNEQFF.

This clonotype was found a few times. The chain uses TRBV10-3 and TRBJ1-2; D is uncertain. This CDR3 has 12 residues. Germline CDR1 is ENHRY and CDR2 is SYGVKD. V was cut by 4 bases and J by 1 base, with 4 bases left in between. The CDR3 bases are TGTGCCATCAGTGGGGGTAACTATGGCTACACCTTC. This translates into CAISGGNYGYTF.

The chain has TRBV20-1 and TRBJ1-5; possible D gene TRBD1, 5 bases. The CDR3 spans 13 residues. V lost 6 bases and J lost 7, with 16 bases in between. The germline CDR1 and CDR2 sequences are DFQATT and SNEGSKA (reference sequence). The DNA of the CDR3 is TGCAGTGCGGGTAGGGCCTGGGGGCAGCCCCAGCATTTT. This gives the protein CSAGRAWGQPQHF.

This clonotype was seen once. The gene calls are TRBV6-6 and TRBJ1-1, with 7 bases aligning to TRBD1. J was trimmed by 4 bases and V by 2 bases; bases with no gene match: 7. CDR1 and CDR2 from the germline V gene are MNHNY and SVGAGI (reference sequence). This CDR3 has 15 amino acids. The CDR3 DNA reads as TGTGCCAGCAGTTACACGGCAGGGGGGGGCACTGAAGCTTTCTTT. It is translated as CASSYTAGGGTEAFF.

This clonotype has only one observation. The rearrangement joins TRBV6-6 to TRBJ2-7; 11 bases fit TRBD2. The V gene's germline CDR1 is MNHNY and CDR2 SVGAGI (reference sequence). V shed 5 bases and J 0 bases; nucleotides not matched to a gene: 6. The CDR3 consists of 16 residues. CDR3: CASSGQLAGVSYEQYF. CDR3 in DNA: TGTGCCAGCAGTGGACAACTAGCGGGGGTCTCCTACGAGCAGTACTTC.

CDR3 sequence reads: CASNVKGADNEQYF. As DNA, the CDR3 is TGCGCCAGCAACGTGAAGGGGGCGGACAATGAGCAGTACTTC. V and J are TRBV5-1 and TRBJ2-5, with 7 bases identical to TRBD1. The germline V gene encodes CDR1 SGHRS and CDR2 YFSETQ. The CDR3 runs 14 residues. Trimming removed 6 bases from V and 11 bases from J; junction bases left unmatched: 16. Using reference TRBV5-1 and TRBJ2-5 for the parts outside the CDR3, the full variable domain is KAGVTQTPRYLIKTRGQQVTLSCSPISGHRSVSWYQQTPGQGLQFLFEYFSETQRNKGNFPGRFSGRQFSNSRSEMNVSTLELGDSALYLCASNVKGADNEQYFGPGTRLLVL.

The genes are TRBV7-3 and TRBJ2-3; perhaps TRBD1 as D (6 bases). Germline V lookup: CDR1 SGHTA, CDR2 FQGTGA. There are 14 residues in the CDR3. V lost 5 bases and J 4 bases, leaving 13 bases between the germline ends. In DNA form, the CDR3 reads TGTGCCAGCAGCCGTGGGGGCCCGGCAGATACGCAGTATTTT. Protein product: CASSRGGPADTQYF.

The CDR3 DNA follows: TGTGCCACCAGCAGAGATATAATGGGGAGCACTGAAGCTTTCTTT. It yields the protein CATSRDIMGSTEAFF. The chain couples TRBV15 to TRBJ1-1; D call uncertain. Trimming took off 0 bases at V and 4 bases at J, with 12 bases between the two ends. The germline V gene encodes CDR1 LNHNV and CDR2 YYDKDF (reference sequence). CDR3 length: 15 amino acids.

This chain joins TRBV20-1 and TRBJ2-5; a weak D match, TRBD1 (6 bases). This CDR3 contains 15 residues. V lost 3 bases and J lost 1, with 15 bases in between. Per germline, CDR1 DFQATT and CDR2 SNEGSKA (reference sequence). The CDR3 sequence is CSASNPRDIQETQYF. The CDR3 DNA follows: TGCAGTGCTAGTAACCCCCGGGACATCCAAGAGACCCAGTACTTC.

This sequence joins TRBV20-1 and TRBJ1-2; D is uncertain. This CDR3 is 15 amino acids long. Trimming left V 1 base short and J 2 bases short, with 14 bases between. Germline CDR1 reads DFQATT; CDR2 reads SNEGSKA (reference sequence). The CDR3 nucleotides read TGCAGTGCTAGAGGGAACAGAGAGATCAACTATGGCTACACCTTC. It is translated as CSARGNREINYGYTF.

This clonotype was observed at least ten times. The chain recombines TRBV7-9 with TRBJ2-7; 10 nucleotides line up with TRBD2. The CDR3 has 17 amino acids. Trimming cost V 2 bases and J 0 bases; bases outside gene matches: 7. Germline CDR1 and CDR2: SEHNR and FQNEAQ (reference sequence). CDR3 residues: CASSLFQAGGSSYEQYF. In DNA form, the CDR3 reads TGTGCCAGCAGCTTATTTCAAGCGGGGGGGTCCTCCTACGAGCAGTACTTC.

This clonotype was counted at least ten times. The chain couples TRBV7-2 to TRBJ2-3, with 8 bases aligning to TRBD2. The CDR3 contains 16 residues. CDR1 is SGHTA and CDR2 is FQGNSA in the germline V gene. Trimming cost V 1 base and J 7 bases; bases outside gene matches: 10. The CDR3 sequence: CASSLEGGGGWNTQYF. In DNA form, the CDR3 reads TGTGCCAGCAGCTTAGAGGGGGGCGGGGGGTGGAATACGCAGTATTTT.

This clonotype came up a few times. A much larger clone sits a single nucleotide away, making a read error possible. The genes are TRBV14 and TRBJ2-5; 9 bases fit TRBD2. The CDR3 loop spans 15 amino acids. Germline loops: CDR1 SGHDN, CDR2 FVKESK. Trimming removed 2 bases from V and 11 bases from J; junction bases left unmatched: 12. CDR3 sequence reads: CASSQMRREGREQYF. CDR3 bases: TGTGCCAGCAGCCAAATGCGGCGGGAGGGCCGAGAACAGTACTTC.